This T cell receptor (beta chain) was identified during a study of blood T cell repertoires in COVID-19. This clone was picked up a small number of times. This table comes from immunoSEQ multiplex PCR, and its TCRdb copy is limited to in-frame clones, with some not included. The repertoire holds 330,000 or so clones, with approximately 89% as singletons. The CDR3 totals 14 residues. Germline CDR1 LGHDT, CDR2 YNNKEL (reference sequence). V was cut by 4 bases and J by 7 bases, with 16 bases left in between. The sample was PBMCs or T cells enriched from blood (not recorded which). This TCR was sampled from a man younger than 45 who had recovered from COVID-19. V usage is TRBV3-1 (or the pseudogene TRBV3-2) and J usage is TRBJ1-2; possible D gene TRBD1, 6 bases. The DNA for the CDR3 is TGTGCCAGCAGCCCCCGTACAGGGTCGAGTGGCTACACCTTC. This encodes CASSPRTGSSGYTF.